These 20 T cell receptor beta chains were all obtained from the same sample, sequenced in a study of T cell repertoires in cytomegalovirus infection. MiXCR, run by TCRdb on the reads, gives a single entry per CDR3 protein. Of about 680,000 distinct CDR3 sequences detected, roughly a quarter appear once; the ten largest clones hold 6.5% to 10%. The specimen was CD8+ T cells from PBMCs. The receptor source for this set is a human donor in good health (CMV status not recorded). Some clones in this sample may be carry-over from other donors' samples.

This clonotype was detected once. A much larger clone sits a single nucleotide away, making a read error possible. The chain uses TRBV12-5 and TRBJ2-1; no reliable D call. This CDR3 spans 11 amino acids. The germline gives CDR1 LGHNT, CDR2 FRNRAP. Here the CDR3 DNA reads TGTGTTAGTGGTTCTCCGATTGAGCAGTTCTTC. As protein: CVSGSPIEQFF.

This clonotype was observed many times. The DNA of the CDR3 is TGTGCCAGCAGTTACTCGTCGTCTAAACAAGAGACCCAGTACTTC. Encoded protein: CASSYSSSKQETQYF. The V and J genes are TRBV6-2 or TRBV6-3 and TRBJ2-5; D not resolved. The CDR3 contains 15 residues. V dropped 0 bases and J dropped 2 bases, with 10 bases sitting between them. CDR1 is MNHEY and CDR2 is SVGEGT in the germline V gene.

The chain carries TRBV7-9 and TRBJ2-7; D might be TRBD2 (6 bases). The germline V gene has CDR1 SEHNR and CDR2 FQNEAQ (reference sequence). The CDR3 runs to 12 residues. Trimming took 5 bases from V and 3 from J, leaving 8 bases between them. The CDR3: CASSQTSYEQYF. CDR3 sequence (DNA): TGTGCCAGCAGCCAGACTAGCTACGAGCAGTACTTC.

The chain is built from TRBV5-1 and TRBJ2-7; D might be TRBD1 (6 bases). Trimming removed 6 bases from V and 3 bases from J, with 16 bases in between. From germline, CDR1 is SGHRS and CDR2 YFSETQ. This CDR3 contains 14 residues. CDR3 protein: CASTPPGTNYEQYF. CDR3 sequence (DNA): TGCGCCAGCACCCCACCCGGGACAAACTACGAGCAGTACTTC.

This clonotype was seen repeatedly, ten times or more. The chain couples TRBV7-6 to TRBJ2-2; D is uncertain. V lost 3 bases to trimming and J lost 3 bases, with 17 bases between them. Germline V gene sequence: CDR1 SGHVS, CDR2 FNYEAQ. This CDR3 is built from 17 residues. The CDR3 bases are TGTGCCAGCAGCTTCCAGAATGGGCCTTGGGACACCGGGGAGCTGTTTTTT. Protein product: CASSFQNGPWDTGELFF.

The chain links TRBV6-5 to TRBJ2-3; D is possibly TRBD2 (6 bases). This CDR3 spans 16 amino acids. V gave up 5 bases and J gave up 2 bases, with 17 bases separating them. The germline gives CDR1 MNHEY, CDR2 SVGAGI. The chain's CDR3 is CASSQIKGLNTDTQYF. CDR3 nucleotide sequence: TGTGCCAGCAGTCAAATAAAGGGACTCAACACAGATACGCAGTATTTT.

The chain joins TRBV7-6 to TRBJ2-2, with TRBD1 identical over 7 bases. The germline gives CDR1 SGHVS, CDR2 FNYEAQ. J lost 5 bases, V lost 1 base, and 7 bases had no gene match. CDR3 length: 16 amino acids. The CDR3 DNA is TGTGCCAGCAGCTTAGATGGGGACAGTCTAACCGGGGAGCTGTTTTTT. This codes for CASSLDGDSLTGELFF.

This clonotype was observed a few times. This chain links TRBV2 with TRBJ1-2, with D uncertain. V shed 8 bases and J shed 3 bases, with 16 bases lying between them. Per the germline V gene, CDR1 is SNHLY and CDR2 is FYNNEI. This CDR3 contains 14 residues. The CDR3 DNA sequence: TGTGCCAGCCTAGTGAGGGCCGGGGACTATGGCTACACCTTC. It translates to CASLVRAGDYGYTF.

CDR3 in amino acids: CASSFEMNSPLHF. Written as DNA, the CDR3 is TGTGCCAGCAGTTTTGAAATGAATTCACCCCTCCACTTT. The chain uses TRBV6-5 and TRBJ1-6; D not certain. The CDR3 loop spans 13 amino acids. Germline values: CDR1 MNHEY, CDR2 SVGAGI. V was cut by 4 bases and J by 7 bases, with 8 bases left in between.

This clonotype was recorded many times. The J gene is TRBJ2-1, the V gene TRBV7-8; 14 bases fit TRBD2. The CDR3 loop spans 17 amino acids. Germline V CDR1 and CDR2: SGHVS, FQNEAQ. Trimming at V came to 4 bases and at J to 6 bases, leaving 8 bases not matched to a gene. The CDR3 spells CASSSPGLAGVSNEQFF. For the CDR3, the DNA is TGTGCCAGCAGCTCCCCGGGACTAGCGGGGGTCAGCAATGAGCAGTTCTTC.

This clonotype was counted ten times or more. The V gene is TRBV6-1, the J gene TRBJ1-2, with 8 bases fitting TRBD1. The CDR3 length is 15 residues. Germline values: CDR1 MNHNS, CDR2 SASEGT. The ends lost 2 bases at V and 0 bases at J; junction bases unmatched: 2. DNA for the CDR3: TGTGCCAGCAGTGAACACAGGGGGGCTAACTATGGCTACACCTTC. This sequence encodes CASSEHRGANYGYTF.

The rearrangement joins TRBV10-3 to TRBJ2-3; D is unresolved. CDR1 and CDR2 (germline): ENHRY, SYGVKD. Trimming stripped 2 bases from V and 2 bases from J, with 11 bases between. The CDR3 is 15 amino acids. As DNA, the CDR3 is TGTGCCATCAGTGAGATAGTAGGTCTCACAGATACGCAGTATTTT. Translated, it gives CAISEIVGLTDTQYF.

This clonotype was seen at least ten times. The genes are TRBV7-9 and TRBJ1-2; 10 nucleotides align to TRBD1. The CDR3 consists of 16 residues. In germline, CDR1 is SEHNR, CDR2 FQNEAQ (reference sequence). V shed 6 bases and J 5 bases; nucleotides not matched to a gene: 12. CDR3 bases: TGTGCCAGCAGTACCTTGAACCGGGACAGGGGTTATGGCTACACCTTC. Encoded protein: CASSTLNRDRGYGYTF.

This clonotype was counted at least ten times. The chain recombines TRBV7-9 with TRBJ2-2; 7 positions agree with TRBD1. The CDR3 contains 16 residues. CDR1 and CDR2 (germline): SEHNR, FQNEAQ (reference sequence). J lost 0 bases, V lost 5 bases, and 6 bases had no gene match. CDR3 loop: CASSPRQGTNTGELFF. CDR3 in DNA: TGTGCCAGCAGCCCTAGACAGGGCACGAACACCGGGGAGCTGTTTTTT.

This clonotype has only a few counts. The chain carries TRBV6-5 and TRBJ1-1; D may be TRBD1 (5 bases). This CDR3 is 13 amino acids long. With 1 base removed from V and 4 bases from J, the gap between germline ends came to 7 bases. The V gene's germline CDR1 is MNHEY and CDR2 SVGAGI. This CDR3 reads CASSYFGGTEAFF. In DNA, the CDR3 is TGTGCCAGCAGTTACTTCGGGGGCACTGAAGCTTTCTTT.

The chain joins TRBV29-1 to TRBJ2-5; 9 positions match TRBD2. Germline V lookup: CDR1 SQVTM, CDR2 ANQGSEA. Trimming took 6 bases from V and 4 from J; bases not matched to a gene: 18. CDR3 length: 17 amino acids. CDR3 sequence: CSVGGALAGPYGETQYF. CDR3 DNA: TGCAGCGTCGGAGGGGCCCTAGCGGGGCCATATGGAGAGACCCAGTACTTC.

This clonotype was counted at least ten times. V gene TRBV6-2 or TRBV6-3 combines with J gene TRBJ1-1; D ambiguous. This CDR3 spans 16 amino acids. Looked up from germline, CDR1 is MNHEY and CDR2 is SVGEGT. V was cut by 2 bases and J by 0 bases, with 13 bases left in between. In nucleotides, the CDR3 is TGTGCCAGCAGTTACAATAGGGCCGGAGTGAACACTGAAGCTTTCTTT. It translates to CASSYNRAGVNTEAFF.

This clonotype was recorded many times. This chain connects TRBV28 to TRBJ1-5; no reliable D call. In germline, CDR1 is MDHEN, CDR2 SYDVKM. The length of the CDR3 is 14 residues. Trimming removed 1 base at V and 0 bases at J, with 4 bases between. The CDR3 spells CASSLYNSNQPQHF. CDR3 nucleotide sequence: TGTGCCAGCAGTTTATATAATAGCAATCAGCCCCAGCATTTT.

This chain joins TRBV6-6 and TRBJ1-4; D ambiguous. CDR1 and CDR2 (germline): MNHNY, SVGAGI (reference sequence). CDR3 length: 14 residues. V lost 2 bases, J lost 7 bases, and 11 bases lay in between. The CDR3 nucleotides are TGTGCCAGCAGTTACGGTGGCTCGGGTGAAAAACTGTTTTTT. Its protein product is CASSYGGSGEKLFF.

V and J are TRBV4-1 and TRBJ2-2; 11 bases line up with TRBD2. V lost 4 bases, J lost 11 bases, and 6 bases stayed unmatched. The length of the CDR3 is 14 residues. Germline assignment: CDR1 MGHRA and CDR2 YSYEKL. CDR3 amino acids: CASSRPGLAAELFF. DNA for the CDR3: TGCGCCAGCAGCCGACCGGGACTAGCGGCCGAGCTGTTTTTT.